This TCR beta chain is from a study of blood T cell repertoires in COVID-19. Study information: Samples representing acute and convalescent COVID-19 were sourced from the United States, Italy and Spain. PBMCs, B-cell-depleted T cells, or T cells provided the cDNA or gDNA that made up the material.

From germline, CDR1 is WSHSY and CDR2 SAAADI. The CDR3 runs to 12 residues. The V end lost 8 bases, the J end lost 3 bases, and 8 bases lay between the germline ends. In the original analysis: Amplification of reference gene primers was used by the study to estimate nucleated cell counts. Assay used: immunoSEQ multiplex PCR; TCRdb lists only in-frame clones, some missing. V, J and clone size reflect that table, while D and trimming were determined from the DNA. The sample lists almost 200,000 clones, less than 90% seen once, with 0.75% to 0.95% in the top ten. The gene calls are TRBV10-2 and TRBJ1-5, with D possibly TRBD1 on 6 matching bases. The sample consisted of peripheral blood. The clonotype originates from a woman aged 70-85 years with acute or convalescent COVID-19. CDR3 DNA sequence: TGCGCCAGCGGGGACAACAATCAGCCCCAGCATTTT. Its protein product is CASGDNNQPQHF.